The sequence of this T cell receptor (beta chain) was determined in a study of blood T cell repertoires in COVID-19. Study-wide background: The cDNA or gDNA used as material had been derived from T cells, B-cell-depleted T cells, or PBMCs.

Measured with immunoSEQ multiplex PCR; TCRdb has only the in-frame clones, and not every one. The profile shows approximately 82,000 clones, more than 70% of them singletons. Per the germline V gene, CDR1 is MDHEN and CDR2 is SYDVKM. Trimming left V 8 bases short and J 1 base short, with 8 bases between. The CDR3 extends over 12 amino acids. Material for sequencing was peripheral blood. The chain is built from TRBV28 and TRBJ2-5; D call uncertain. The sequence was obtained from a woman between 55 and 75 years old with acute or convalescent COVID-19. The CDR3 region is CASGQFQETQYF. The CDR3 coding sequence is TGTGCCAGCGGGCAGTTCCAAGAGACCCAGTACTTC.